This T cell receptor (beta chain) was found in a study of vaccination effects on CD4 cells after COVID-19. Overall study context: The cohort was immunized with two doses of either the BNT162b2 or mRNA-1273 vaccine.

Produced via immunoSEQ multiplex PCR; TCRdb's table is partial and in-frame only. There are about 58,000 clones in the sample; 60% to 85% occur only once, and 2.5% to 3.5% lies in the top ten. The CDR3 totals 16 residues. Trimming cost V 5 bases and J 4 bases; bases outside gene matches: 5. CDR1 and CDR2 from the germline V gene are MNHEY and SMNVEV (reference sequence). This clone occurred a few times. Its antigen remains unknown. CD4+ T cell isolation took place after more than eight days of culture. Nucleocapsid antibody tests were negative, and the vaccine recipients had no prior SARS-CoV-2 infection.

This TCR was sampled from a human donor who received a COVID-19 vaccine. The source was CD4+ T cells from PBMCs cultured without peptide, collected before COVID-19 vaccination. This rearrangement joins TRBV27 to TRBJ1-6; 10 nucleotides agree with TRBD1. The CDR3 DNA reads TGTGCCAGCAGTCTGGGGACAGGGGTGTATAATTCACCCCTCCACTTT. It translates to CASSLGTGVYNSPLHF.